Shown below are 14 T cell receptor beta chains from a single sample sequenced in a study of blood T cell repertoires in COVID-19. The table came from immunoSEQ multiplex PCR; TCRdb's copy has only in-frame clones and leaves some out. The sample has about 220,000 clones; roughly 76% are singletons. Sequencing was done on a sample of peripheral blood. These receptors originate from a human donor in a cohort sampled during active COVID-19.

The chain has TRBV2 and TRBJ2-5, with TRBD1 identical over 7 bases. This CDR3 is 13 amino acids long. Germline V lookup: CDR1 SNHLY, CDR2 FYNNEI. With 10 bases clipped from V and 9 bases from J, the junction kept 14 bases outside the gene matches. This CDR3 reads CATTDRPTWAQYF. DNA for the CDR3: TGTGCCACCACGGACAGGCCGACGTGGGCCCAGTACTTC.

The rearrangement joins TRBV18 to TRBJ2-5; D unclear. Germline values: CDR1 KGHSH, CDR2 LQKENI. Trimming removed 1 base at V and 3 bases at J, with 9 bases between. This CDR3 comprises 14 residues. The CDR3 region has the DNA TGTGCCAGCTCACCACGCGAGCTAAAAGAGACCCAGTACTTC. It translates to CASSPRELKETQYF.

This clone has just one count. CDR3 nucleotides: TGTGCCAGCAGCTTGGCGGGGGGGGCTAGGAATGGCTACACCTTC. Translated, it gives CASSLAGGARNGYTF. The rearrangement links TRBV5-4 to TRBJ1-2; TRBD1 might be the D (6 bases). The ends were cut back, 0 bases at V and 6 bases at J, with 15 bases in the middle. Germline loops: CDR1 SGHNT, CDR2 YYREEE (reference sequence). This CDR3 spans 15 amino acids. Complete variable domain (other parts from reference TRBV5-4 and TRBJ1-2): ETGVTQSPTHLIKTRGQQVTLRCSSQSGHNTVSWYQQALGQGPQFIFQYYREEENGRGNFPPRFSGLQFPNYSSELNVNALELDDSALYLCASSLAGGARNGYTFGSGTRLTVV.

This chain joins TRBV7-3 and TRBJ2-3; possible D gene TRBD1, 6 bases. Germline loops: CDR1 SGHTA, CDR2 FQGTGA. The CDR3 is made up of 17 amino acids. The germline V and J ends were trimmed by 5 bases and 1 base, with 19 bases remaining between them. The CDR3 sequence: CASSRVPRGWGTDTQYF. In nucleotides, the CDR3 is TGTGCCAGCAGCCGCGTACCCAGGGGTTGGGGCACAGATACGCAGTATTTT.

The chain combines TRBV5-1 with TRBJ2-5; 8 bases map to TRBD1. CDR1 is SGHRS and CDR2 is YFSETQ in the germline V gene. The CDR3 has 15 amino acids. The V gene end was trimmed by 0 bases and the J gene end by 4 bases; junction bases not matched to a gene: 5. The CDR3 sequence is CASSLAGQGAETQYF. For the CDR3, the DNA is TGCGCCAGCAGCTTGGCCGGACAGGGCGCAGAGACCCAGTACTTC.

The V and J genes are TRBV19 and TRBJ2-1; D possibly corresponds to TRBD2 (5 bases). Germline assignment: CDR1 LNHDA and CDR2 SQIVND (reference sequence). V shed 5 bases and J shed 6 bases, with 11 bases lying between them. The CDR3 is 13 residues long. Here the CDR3 DNA reads TGTGCCAGTAGTCTTGGACTCGGCAATGAGCAGTTCTTC. It is translated as CASSLGLGNEQFF.

The V gene is TRBV15, the J gene TRBJ2-7; the match to TRBD1 covers 7 bases. The CDR3 extends over 14 amino acids. CDR1 and CDR2 from the germline V gene are LNHNV and YYDKDF (reference sequence). V was clipped by 4 bases and J by 1 base; unmatched bases: 4. Here the CDR3 DNA reads TGTGCCACCAGCACCCGGGACAGATCCTACGAGCAGTACTTC. This sequence encodes CATSTRDRSYEQYF. Together with reference TRBV15 and TRBJ2-7, the CDR3 gives the full variable domain: DAMVIQNPRYQVTQFGKPVTLSCSQTLNHNVMYWYQQKSSQAPKLLFHYYDKDFNNEADTPDNFQSRRPNTSFCFLDIRSPGLGDTAMYLCATSTRDRSYEQYFGPGTRLTVT.

The chain links TRBV18 to TRBJ1-1; a possible D gene is TRBD1 (5 bases). Germline-derived CDR1 and CDR2 are KGHSH and LQKENI. V was shortened by 1 base and J by 1 base, with 16 bases between the two germline ends. The CDR3 spans 17 residues. CDR3 residues: CASSPQLGRGPNTEAFF. In DNA form, the CDR3 reads TGTGCCAGCTCACCACAGTTGGGGCGCGGCCCGAACACTGAAGCTTTCTTT.

The chain recombines TRBV6-5 with TRBJ1-6; D might be TRBD1 (6 bases). Trimming took off 7 bases at V and 7 bases at J, with 11 bases between the two ends. This CDR3 contains 13 residues. Germline-derived CDR1 and CDR2 are MNHEY and SVGAGI. This CDR3 reads CASTQGKNSPLHF. The CDR3 DNA is TGTGCCAGCACTCAGGGGAAAAATTCACCCCTCCACTTT.

This chain links TRBV11-2 with TRBJ1-3, with no clear D. CDR1 and CDR2 (germline): SGHAT, FQNNGV. V was clipped by 3 bases and J by 0 bases, with 15 bases between them. This CDR3 has 17 amino acids. CDR3 coding DNA: TGTGCCAGCAGCTTTGAACTTCCCTCGAGCTCTGGAAACACCATATATTTT. Residues: CASSFELPSSSGNTIYF.

J is TRBJ2-5 and V is TRBV5-6; D gene unclear. CDR1 SGHDT and CDR2 YYEEEE come from the germline V gene. Trimming pared 4 bases from V and 3 bases from J, leaving 4 bases between. The CDR3 has 11 amino acids. The CDR3 DNA is TGTGCCAGCAGCCAGAAAGAGACCCAGTACTTC. Amino acids: CASSQKETQYF.

The chain joins TRBV5-6 to TRBJ1-2; the D gene is possibly TRBD1 (5 bases). Trimming stripped 1 base from V and 4 bases from J, with 11 bases between. Germline CDR1 is SGHDT and CDR2 is YYEEEE. CDR3 length: 14 amino acids. CDR3 protein: CASSLRQGLYGYTF. CDR3 nucleotides: TGTGCCAGCAGCTTGAGGCAGGGACTCTATGGCTACACCTTC.

The chain recombines TRBV29-1 with TRBJ2-7; 10 bases align to TRBD1. CDR3 length: 12 residues. J gave up 6 bases and V 4 bases, and 3 bases lay outside the gene matches. Per the germline V gene, CDR1 is SQVTM and CDR2 is ANQGSEA. This CDR3 reads CSVGQGAAEQYF. The CDR3 DNA reads as TGCAGCGTTGGACAGGGGGCGGCCGAGCAGTACTTC.

The rearrangement joins TRBV3-1 (or the pseudogene TRBV3-2) to TRBJ2-1; TRBD2 matches at 11 bases. V lost 0 bases to trimming and J lost 1 base; unmatched junction nucleotides: 8. CDR1 is LGHDT and CDR2 is YNNKEL in the germline V gene (reference sequence). The CDR3 is 19 residues long. The CDR3 DNA reads as TGTGCCAGCAGCCAAGATCGACTAGCGGGATCACCGTCCTACAATGAGCAGTTCTTC. Amino acid sequence: CASSQDRLAGSPSYNEQFF.